This TCR beta chain comes out of a study of regulatory T cells in long-lasting Graves disease. Overall study: Recently diagnosed Graves' patients had received antithyroid drugs for under 3 months.

Investigators prepared the TCR beta libraries by applying iRepertoire HTBI primers and Arm-PCR of CDR3 regions. Using its own MiXCR run on the multiplex PCR reads, TCRdb lists one record per CDR3 protein. This sample has hundreds of thousands of distinct CDR3 sequences, with roughly 15% found just once. With 0 bases removed from V and 0 bases from J, the gap between germline ends came to 14 bases. Germline CDR1 SNHLY, CDR2 FYNNEI. The CDR3 runs to 17 residues. Noted time point: newly diagnosed GD, antithyroid drugs for less than 3 months. TCR sequences were obtained from RNA taken from PBMCs. This clonotype was counted at least ten times. Its matching antigen is unknown. Study-wide points: Among persistent patients, a larger number of public clonotypes were shared (approximately 3,000) than among newly diagnosed patients (about 970). There were preferences for TRBV28, TRBJ1-2 and TRBJ2-5 in persistent disease.

The chain recombines TRBV2 with TRBJ1-2; D is uncertain. Material: peripheral blood mononuclear cells (PBMCs), obtained at new diagnosis, from a patient treated with antithyroid drugs. The sequence was collected from a female donor with Graves disease. CDR3 sequence reads: CASSEALRGSSNYGYTF. The DNA of the CDR3 is TGTGCCAGCAGTGAAGCGCTTCGAGGATCTTCTAACTATGGCTACACCTTC.